This T cell receptor (beta chain) was identified during a study of cytomegalovirus exposure and HLA in healthy donors. Points from the study as a whole: Three of the chains that were CMV-associated were confirmed in vitro to be specific for CMV antigens.

As for this clone: Its specificity is unknown.

Profiled with immunoSEQ multiplex PCR; TCRdb holds only in-frame clones, not every one. The sample consists of under 250,000 clones, around nine tenths of them appearing once. The sequenced material came from PBMCs. This clonotype was sampled from a man aged 18-30 years in good health and CMV-seronegative.

CDR3 loop: CASKTSGYNEQFF. In DNA, the CDR3 is TGTGCCAGCAAAACTAGCGGTTACAATGAGCAGTTCTTC. V and J are TRBV5-4 and TRBJ2-1; 8 bases are shared with TRBD2. This CDR3 is built from 13 residues. The germline gives CDR1 SGHNT, CDR2 YYREEE (reference sequence). V was clipped by 6 bases and J by 4 bases; unmatched bases: 3.